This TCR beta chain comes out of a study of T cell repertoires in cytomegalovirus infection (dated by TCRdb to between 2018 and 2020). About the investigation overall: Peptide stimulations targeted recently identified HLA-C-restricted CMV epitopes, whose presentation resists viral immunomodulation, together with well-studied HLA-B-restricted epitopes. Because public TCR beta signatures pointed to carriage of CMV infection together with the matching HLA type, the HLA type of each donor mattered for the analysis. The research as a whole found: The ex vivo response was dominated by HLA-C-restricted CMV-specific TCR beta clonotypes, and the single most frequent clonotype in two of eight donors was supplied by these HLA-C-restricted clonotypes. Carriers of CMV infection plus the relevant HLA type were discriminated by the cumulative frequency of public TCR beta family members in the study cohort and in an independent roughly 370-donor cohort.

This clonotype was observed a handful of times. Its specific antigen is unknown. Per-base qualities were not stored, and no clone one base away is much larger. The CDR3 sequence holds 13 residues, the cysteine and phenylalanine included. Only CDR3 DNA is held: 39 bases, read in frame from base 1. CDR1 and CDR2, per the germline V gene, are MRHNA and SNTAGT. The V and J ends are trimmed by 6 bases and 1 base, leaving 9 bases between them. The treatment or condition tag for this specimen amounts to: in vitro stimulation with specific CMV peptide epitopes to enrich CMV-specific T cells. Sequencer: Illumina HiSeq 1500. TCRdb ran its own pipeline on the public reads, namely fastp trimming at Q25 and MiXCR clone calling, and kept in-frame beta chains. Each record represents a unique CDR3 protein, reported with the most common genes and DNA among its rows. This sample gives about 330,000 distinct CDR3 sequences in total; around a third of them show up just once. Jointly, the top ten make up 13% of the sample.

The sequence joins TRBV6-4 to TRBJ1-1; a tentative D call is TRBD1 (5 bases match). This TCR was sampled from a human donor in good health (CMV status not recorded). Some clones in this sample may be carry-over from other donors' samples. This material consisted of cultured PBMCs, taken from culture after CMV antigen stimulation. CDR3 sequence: CASSRAQNTEAFF. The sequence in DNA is TGTGCCAGCAGCAGGGCCCAGAACACTGAAGCTTTCTTT.